A single sample is the source of the 20 T cell receptor beta chains below, sequenced in a study of T cells in Graves' hyperthyroidism and ophthalmopathy. RNA transcripts served as the template for amplifying TCR beta CDR3 regions. HTBI primers were employed in a first-round RT-PCR of the TCR CDR3. One entry per CDR3 protein, called by TCRdb with MiXCR from the multiplex PCR reads. This table holds 650,000 to 750,000 distinct CDR3 sequences, 14% found once. Sample: blood. These receptors were obtained from a woman aged 18-29 years with Graves' hyperthyroidism.

Note on this clonotype: One end of the junction is discordant with germline, which a read error may explain. V and J are TRBV7-9 and TRBJ2-2; perhaps TRBD1 as D (6 bases). The CDR3 consists of 14 residues. Germline CDR1 SEHNR, CDR2 FQNEAQ (reference sequence). The CDR3 loop is CASSLQGLVGELFF. The CDR3 bases are TGTGCCAGCAGCTTGCAGGGGCTGGTTGGGGAACTGTTTTTT.

The chain has TRBV19 and TRBJ1-1, with TRBD1 matching over 9 bases. The CDR3 has 15 amino acids. Germline V gene lookup returns CDR1 LNHDA and CDR2 SQIVND (reference sequence). Unmatched junction bases numbered 12, after V lost 8 bases and J lost 5 bases. The CDR3 loop reads CASASTDRGGTEAFF. CDR3 nucleotide sequence: TGTGCCAGTGCTAGTACAGACAGGGGGGGGACTGAAGCTTTCTTT.

This clonotype has a count of ten or more. This chain connects TRBV2 to TRBJ1-1, with 9 nucleotides matching TRBD1. The CDR3 is made up of 15 amino acids. Germline trimming cut 6 bases from V and 3 bases from J; bases unmatched to any gene: 8. Germline-derived CDR1 and CDR2 are SNHLY and FYNNEI. Here the CDR3 reads CASRPDRGSDTEAFF. The DNA of the CDR3 is TGTGCCAGCAGGCCCGACAGGGGGTCGGACACTGAAGCTTTCTTT. Using reference TRBV2 and TRBJ1-1 for the parts outside the CDR3, the full variable domain is EPEVTQTPSHQVTQMGQEVILRCVPISNHLYFYWYRQILGQKVEFLVSFYNNEISEKSEIFDDQFSVERPDGSNFTLKIRSTKLEDSAMYFCASRPDRGSDTEAFFGQGTRLTVV.

This clonotype was found many times. The chain is built from TRBV2 and TRBJ1-5; 7 bases are a match to TRBD1. Germline V gene data show CDR1 as SNHLY and CDR2 as FYNNEI. With 6 bases clipped from V and 3 bases from J, the junction kept 8 bases outside the gene matches. CDR3 length: 15 amino acids. The CDR3 nucleotides read TGTGCCAGCAGGCGGGACAGCGGCTTCAATCAGCCCCAGCATTTT. Translated: CASRRDSGFNQPQHF.

The table lists this clonotype with many counts. The chain carries TRBV20-1 and TRBJ2-4, with no clear D. Germline V CDR1 and CDR2: DFQATT, SNEGSKA (reference sequence). V lost 2 bases and J lost 0, with 14 bases in between. This CDR3 is built from 16 residues. CDR3 DNA sequence: TGCAGTGCTAGATCCCCCCCCCCTCTAGCCAAAAACATTCAGTACTTC. This gives the protein CSARSPPPLAKNIQYF.

This rearrangement joins TRBV12-3 or TRBV12-4 to TRBJ2-2, with TRBD2 matching 11 bases. V lost 6 bases, J lost 0 bases, and 9 bases stayed unmatched. The CDR3 runs to 18 residues. CDR3 region: CASSYGTSGIPNTGELFF. CDR3 coding DNA: TGTGCCAGCAGCTACGGGACTAGCGGCATCCCGAACACCGGGGAGCTGTTTTTT.

This clonotype has just a few counts. The chain employs TRBV6-1 and TRBJ2-7; 7 bases map to TRBD2. Germline values: CDR1 MNHNS, CDR2 SASEGT. Trimming cost V 5 bases and J 6 bases; bases outside gene matches: 16. The CDR3 covers 16 residues. CDR3 in DNA: TGTGCCAGCAGTCCCCCTCCTCGGCGGGAGAGGCGCGAGCAGTACTTC. This sequence encodes CASSPPPRRERREQYF.

The sample holds many counts of this clonotype. The chain couples TRBV6-5 to TRBJ2-2; D unclear. Between the trimmed V and J ends, which lost 4 bases and 0 bases, there was a span of 9 bases. Per germline, CDR1 MNHEY and CDR2 SVGAGI. This CDR3 spans 15 amino acids. The CDR3 region is CASSFTAPNTGELFF. The CDR3 region has the DNA TGTGCCAGCAGTTTTACAGCGCCGAACACCGGGGAGCTGTTTTTT.

This clonotype has ten or more counts. The J gene is TRBJ2-2, the V gene TRBV20-1; D unclear. Germline-derived CDR1 and CDR2 are DFQATT and SNEGSKA (reference sequence). Deletions cut 5 bases from V and 1 base from J, with 2 bases between. The CDR3 consists of 11 residues. The CDR3 spells CSARNTGELFF. The CDR3 region has the DNA TGCAGTGCTCGGAACACCGGGGAGCTGTTTTTT.

The chain carries TRBV2 and TRBJ1-5, with D perhaps matching TRBD1 (5 bases). Germline-derived CDR1 and CDR2 are SNHLY and FYNNEI. V lost 11 bases, J lost 5 bases, and 16 bases lay in between. The CDR3 extends over 13 amino acids. The CDR3 loop is CASSGGGYQPQHF. CDR3 nucleotide sequence: TGTGCCTCCTCCGGGGGAGGGTATCAGCCCCAGCATTTT. Full variable domain (outside the CDR3, taken from reference TRBV2 and TRBJ1-5): EPEVTQTPSHQVTQMGQEVILRCVPISNHLYFYWYRQILGQKVEFLVSFYNNEISEKSEIFDDQFSVERPDGSNFTLKIRSTKLEDSAMYFCASSGGGYQPQHFGDGTRLSIL.

This clonotype showed up many times. The chain joins TRBV2 to TRBJ2-1, with 10 bases identical to TRBD2. After removal of 7 bases from V and 2 bases from J, the junction contained 8 bases not matched to a gene. The CDR3 is made up of 16 amino acids. Germline V gives CDR1 SNHLY, CDR2 FYNNEI. The CDR3 DNA reads as TGTGCCAGCACCTTTAGCGGGAGGAGAACCTACAATGAGCAGTTCTTC. It yields the protein CASTFSGRRTYNEQFF. The full variable domain, its missing parts supplied by reference TRBV2 and TRBJ2-1, is EPEVTQTPSHQVTQMGQEVILRCVPISNHLYFYWYRQILGQKVEFLVSFYNNEISEKSEIFDDQFSVERPDGSNFTLKIRSTKLEDSAMYFCASTFSGRRTYNEQFFGPGTRLTVL.

The rearrangement uses TRBV7-9 and TRBJ2-7, with D uncertain. Near its end, the DNA agrees better with TRBJ2-1, so the J call may be wrong. From germline, CDR1 is SEHNR and CDR2 FQNEAQ (reference sequence). The CDR3 covers 11 residues. DNA for the CDR3: TGTGCCAGCAGCCCGTCCTACGAGCAGTTCTTC. Encoded protein: CASSPSYEQFF.

This clonotype was seen repeatedly, ten times or more. The V call is TRBV11-2, the J call TRBJ2-4; 8 bases map to TRBD2. Germline values: CDR1 SGHAT, CDR2 FQNNGV. With V trimmed by 5 bases and J by 1 base, 7 bases remained unmatched. The CDR3 is 16 amino acids. The CDR3 DNA is TGTGCCAGCAGCATCACGGGGGGGCACGCCAAAAACATTCAGTACTTC. It specifies CASSITGGHAKNIQYF.

The sample holds many counts of this clonotype. The rearrangement uses TRBV5-6 and TRBJ1-5; no firm D call. Per the germline V gene, CDR1 is SGHDT and CDR2 is YYEEEE. The CDR3 sequence is 12 residues long. V was cut by 4 bases and J by 7 bases, with 9 bases left in between. The CDR3 coding sequence is TGTGCCAGCAGCGCGGCCGGACAGCCCCAGCATTTT. As protein: CASSAAGQPQHF. Full variable domain (outside the CDR3, taken from reference TRBV5-6 and TRBJ1-5): DAGVTQSPTHLIKTRGQQVTLRCSPKSGHDTVSWYQQALGQGPQFIFQYYEEEERQRGNFPDRFSGHQFPNYSSELNVNALLLGDSALYLCASSAAGQPQHFGDGTRLSIL.

At least ten counts were recorded for this clonotype. The V gene is TRBV29-1, the J gene TRBJ1-1; 10 bases are shared with TRBD1. Per germline, CDR1 SQVTM and CDR2 ANQGSEA. This CDR3 has 15 residues. The CDR3 DNA sequence: TGCAGTGCTGACAGGGGGCGGAAAGTGAGCACTGAAGCTTTCTTT. Translating it yields CSADRGRKVSTEAFF.

The table lists this clonotype with many counts. V is TRBV2 and J is TRBJ2-3, with D possibly called TRBD1 or TRBD2 (5 bases each). The length of the CDR3 is 14 residues. Looked up from germline, CDR1 is SNHLY and CDR2 is FYNNEI. V was pared by 8 bases and J by 2 bases, with 14 bases between. CDR3 amino acids: CASYRGPVTDTQYF. CDR3 nucleotide sequence: TGTGCCAGCTACCGGGGACCTGTCACAGATACGCAGTATTTT.

In this sample, this clonotype turned up a few times. The chain links TRBV28 to TRBJ2-1, with no clear D. Germline CDR1 and CDR2: MDHEN and SYDVKM. V shed 7 bases and J shed 0 bases, with 13 bases lying between them. The CDR3 loop spans 15 amino acids. DNA for the CDR3: TGTGCCAGCAATACTCGGAGAAGCTCCTACAATGAGCAGTTCTTC. Protein sequence: CASNTRRSSYNEQFF.

The chain recombines TRBV11-2 with TRBJ2-1, with D hard to call. The germline CDR1 and CDR2 sequences are SGHAT and FQNNGV. Trimming removed 3 bases from V and 12 bases from J, with 33 bases in between. The CDR3 covers 19 residues. DNA for the CDR3: TGTGCCAGCAGCTTCCCTCCCGGCCGGAAAGGGCCCGTCGAAGTGGGGCAGTTCTTC. Amino acid sequence: CASSFPPGRKGPVEVGQFF.

This clonotype was detected ten times or more. The chain carries TRBV2 and TRBJ2-1, with D possibly matching TRBD1 (5 bases). Trimming removed 4 bases from V and 10 bases from J, with 17 bases in between. The CDR3 consists of 14 residues. Germline V gives CDR1 SNHLY, CDR2 FYNNEI. CDR3 sequence (DNA): TGTGCCAGCAGTGTTTCGCAGGGTTGGCGGGAGCAGTTCTTC. It encodes CASSVSQGWREQFF.

This clonotype was seen a handful of times. The genes are TRBV3-1 and TRBJ2-6; the D is unclear. This CDR3 is 15 amino acids long. Between the trimmed V and J ends, which lost 3 bases and 4 bases, there was a span of 10 bases. Germline values: CDR1 LGHDT, CDR2 YNNKEL (reference sequence). The CDR3, as DNA: TGTGCCAGCAGCCATATTTCGTGGGGGGCCAACGTCCTGACTTTC. As protein: CASSHISWGANVLTF.